One sample yielded the 18 T cell receptor beta chains listed below, sequenced in a study of siplizumab effects on memory and regulatory T cells (dated by TCRdb to between 2018 and 2020). Library construction relied on the immunoSEQ multiplex PCR assay. Here the immuneACCESS table is served through TCRdb, limited to in-frame sequences with V and J called. Missing clones are a known gap in these copies; in checked studies unresolved V genes cover under half, and the rest lacks a known reason. The sample data list 85,000 to 130,000 clones, and about 95% of these were observed just once. The leading ten clones occupy under 0.7% of the sample. The sequenced sample was Tregs sorted from blood. These receptor sequences come from a human donor in good health.

This chain joins TRBV5-1 and TRBJ2-7; no clear D. CDR1 SGHRS and CDR2 YFSETQ come from the germline V gene. Trimming cost V 1 base and J 0 bases, with 11 bases left between them. This CDR3 is built from 15 residues. CDR3 in amino acids: CASSLTDRTSYEQYF. As DNA, the CDR3 is TGCGCCAGCAGCTTGACCGACCGTACCTCCTACGAGCAGTACTTC.

The chain uses TRBV5-1 and TRBJ2-5; D possibly uses TRBD1 or TRBD2 (5 bases each). The CDR3 covers 15 residues. V shed 1 base and J shed 3 bases, with 13 bases lying between them. Germline assignment: CDR1 SGHRS and CDR2 YFSETQ. The CDR3 loop is CASSLWYRGEETQYF. Here the CDR3 DNA reads TGCGCCAGCAGCTTGTGGTACCGAGGGGAAGAGACCCAGTACTTC.

V usage is TRBV7-8 and J usage is TRBJ2-5; 7 nucleotides agree with TRBD2. Trimming took 11 bases from V and 0 from J; bases not matched to a gene: 6. The CDR3 is 13 amino acids. Germline-derived CDR1 and CDR2 are SGHVS and FQNEAQ. The CDR3 spells CAQARGNQETQYF. The CDR3 nucleotides read TGTGCCCAAGCGCGGGGGAACCAAGAGACCCAGTACTTC.

The table lists this clone with a count of one. CDR3 amino acids: CASSSKLGSYTF. The CDR3 region has the DNA TGTGCCAGCAGCTCCAAGTTGGGGAGCTACACCTTC. V is TRBV21-1 and J is TRBJ1-2. TRBV21-1 is a recognized pseudogene. The CDR3 runs to 12 residues.

This clone was observed once. This rearrangement joins TRBV19 to TRBJ1-1, with 12 bases matching TRBD1. CDR1 is LNHDA, CDR2 SQIVND, per germline (reference sequence). J gave up 6 bases and V 2 bases, and 10 bases lay outside the gene matches. This CDR3 comprises 17 residues. This CDR3 is CASSINLGTGGRAEAFF. In DNA form, the CDR3 reads TGTGCCAGTAGTATAAACCTTGGGACAGGGGGCCGGGCTGAAGCTTTCTTT. Based on the CDR3 plus reference TRBV19 and TRBJ1-1, the full variable domain is DGGITQSPKYLFRKEGQNVTLSCEQNLNHDAMYWYRQDPGQGLRLIYYSQIVNDFQKGDIAEGYSVSREKKESFPLTVTSAQKNPTAFYLCASSINLGTGGRAEAFFGQGTRLTVV.

The chain employs TRBV5-5 and TRBJ1-2; a weak D match, TRBD1 (6 bases). Germline assignment: CDR1 SGHKS and CDR2 YYEKEE (reference sequence). V was trimmed by 4 bases and J by 5 bases, leaving 9 bases between them. The CDR3 totals 12 residues. CDR3 in amino acids: CASSPGQYGYTF. The CDR3 region has the DNA TGTGCCAGCAGCCCCGGACAGTATGGCTACACCTTC.

V and J are TRBV5-1 and TRBJ1-2; D perhaps matches TRBD1 (5 bases). Germline V lookup: CDR1 SGHRS, CDR2 YFSETQ. Trimming left V 0 bases short and J 8 bases short, with 11 bases between. The length of the CDR3 is 13 residues. CDR3 in amino acids: CASSLGAPGGYTF. Written as DNA, the CDR3 is TGCGCCAGCAGCTTGGGGGCCCCAGGGGGCTACACCTTC. Based on the CDR3 plus reference TRBV5-1 and TRBJ1-2, the full variable domain is KAGVTQTPRYLIKTRGQQVTLSCSPISGHRSVSWYQQTPGQGLQFLFEYFSETQRNKGNFPGRFSGRQFSNSRSEMNVSTLELGDSALYLCASSLGAPGGYTFGSGTRLTVV.

The chain recombines TRBV28 with TRBJ2-4; 7 nucleotides match TRBD1. CDR3 size: 15 residues. CDR1 is MDHEN, CDR2 SYDVKM, per germline. V shed 2 bases, J shed 9 bases, and the junction held 10 bases outside the gene matches. This CDR3 is CASSLIQGMASIQYF. CDR3 DNA: TGTGCCAGCAGTTTAATACAGGGGATGGCGAGCATTCAGTACTTC.

V usage is TRBV28 and J usage is TRBJ2-5; D is unclear. V lost 4 bases and J lost 11, with 17 bases in between. The CDR3 loop spans 13 amino acids. Germline assignment: CDR1 MDHEN and CDR2 SYDVKM. As DNA, the CDR3 is TGTGCCAGCAGTTACTCACGGTCACTGGAGCAGTACTTC. It yields the protein CASSYSRSLEQYF.

The V gene is TRBV4-1, the J gene TRBJ2-4; perhaps TRBD2 as D (5 bases). Germline V gene data show CDR1 as MGHRA and CDR2 as YSYEKL. Trimming left V 1 base short and J 0 bases short, with 13 bases between. This CDR3 has 17 amino acids. Here the CDR3 reads CASSQVEAGLAKNIQYF. The CDR3 DNA is TGCGCCAGCAGCCAAGTTGAGGCGGGCTTAGCCAAAAACATTCAGTACTTC.

In its sample, this clone was seen a few times. The chain couples TRBV14 to TRBJ2-1; perhaps TRBD2 as D (6 bases). CDR3 length: 17 amino acids. Germline CDR1 reads SGHDN; CDR2 reads FVKESK. V was cut by 3 bases and J by 5 bases, with 20 bases left in between. As DNA, the CDR3 is TGTGCCAGCAGCCACCCCTTCGGGCCCGGAGGGAACAATGAGCAGTTCTTC. It specifies CASSHPFGPGGNNEQFF.

The gene calls are TRBV9 and TRBJ2-2; 13 positions match TRBD2. The CDR3 is made up of 16 amino acids. Unmatched junction bases numbered 6, after V lost 4 bases and J lost 6 bases. Germline V gene sequence: CDR1 SGDLS, CDR2 YYNGEE. The CDR3 DNA reads as TGTGCCAGCAGCTTAGGACTAGCGGGAGTTCCCGGGGAGCTGTTTTTT. It codes for CASSLGLAGVPGELFF.

J is TRBJ2-1 and V is TRBV7-9; tentative D call: TRBD2 (5 bases). The V gene lost 6 bases and the J gene lost 4 bases, with 22 bases spanning the gap. Germline V gene data show CDR1 as SEHNR and CDR2 as FQNEAQ (reference sequence). This CDR3 has 17 amino acids. This CDR3 is CASSGSRRRGIYNEQFF. Here the CDR3 DNA reads TGTGCCAGCAGTGGGTCACGTAGGCGAGGGATTTACAATGAGCAGTTCTTC. The entire variable domain, with the rest obtained from reference TRBV7-9 and TRBJ2-1, is as follows: DTGVSQNPRHKITKRGQNVTFRCDPISEHNRLYWYRQTLGQGPEFLTYFQNEAQLEKSRLLSDRFSAERPKGSFSTLEIQRTEQGDSAMYLCASSGSRRRGIYNEQFFGPGTRLTVL.

This sequence joins TRBV10-3 and TRBJ2-7, with 9 positions matching TRBD1. Germline CDR1 is ENHRY and CDR2 is SYGVKD. This CDR3 contains 15 residues. Losses at the gene ends were 4 bases for V and 4 bases for J; bases not matched to a gene: 8. The CDR3 reads CAISGAPDRGYEQYF. CDR3 DNA sequence: TGTGCCATCAGTGGGGCCCCAGACAGGGGGTACGAGCAGTACTTC.

The chain recombines TRBV14 with TRBJ1-4, with D perhaps TRBD1 (6 bases). Trimming cost V 2 bases and J 10 bases, with 20 bases left between them. Germline values: CDR1 SGHDN, CDR2 FVKESK. This CDR3 region has 16 residues. The CDR3 reads CASSQKETGYRRKLFF. The DNA of the CDR3 is TGTGCCAGCAGCCAAAAGGAAACAGGGTATCGTCGAAAACTGTTTTTT. Variable domain in full (rest from reference TRBV14 and TRBJ1-4): EAGVTQFPSHSVIEKGQTVTLRCDPISGHDNLYWYRRVMGKEIKFLLHFVKESKQDESGMPNNRFLAERTGGTYSTLKVQPAELEDSGVYFCASSQKETGYRRKLFFGSGTQLSVL.

The rearrangement joins TRBV28 to TRBJ2-2; 9 bases line up with TRBD1. Trimming removed 6 bases from V and 1 base from J; junction bases left unmatched: 3. The CDR3 length is 15 residues. Germline V gene data show CDR1 as MDHEN and CDR2 as SYDVKM. CDR3 bases: TGTGCCAGCAGGCGGACAGGGGTGAACACCGGGGAGCTGTTTTTT. It yields the protein CASRRTGVNTGELFF.

The J gene is TRBJ2-7, the V gene TRBV11-3; perhaps TRBD1 as D (5 bases). Per the germline V gene, CDR1 is SGHNT and CDR2 is YENEEA. V was trimmed by 8 bases and J by 7 bases, leaving 15 bases between them. The CDR3 is made up of 12 amino acids. CDR3: CASVQGGREQYF. CDR3 sequence (DNA): TGTGCCAGCGTTCAGGGTGGACGGGAGCAGTACTTC.

This sequence joins TRBV18 and TRBJ2-5; no clear D. The CDR3 is 14 residues long. The V gene's germline CDR1 is KGHSH and CDR2 LQKENI. V was pared by 3 bases and J by 1 base, with 9 bases between. The CDR3 spells CASSPGSGQETQYF. The CDR3 nucleotides read TGTGCCAGCTCACCTGGTAGTGGCCAAGAGACCCAGTACTTC.